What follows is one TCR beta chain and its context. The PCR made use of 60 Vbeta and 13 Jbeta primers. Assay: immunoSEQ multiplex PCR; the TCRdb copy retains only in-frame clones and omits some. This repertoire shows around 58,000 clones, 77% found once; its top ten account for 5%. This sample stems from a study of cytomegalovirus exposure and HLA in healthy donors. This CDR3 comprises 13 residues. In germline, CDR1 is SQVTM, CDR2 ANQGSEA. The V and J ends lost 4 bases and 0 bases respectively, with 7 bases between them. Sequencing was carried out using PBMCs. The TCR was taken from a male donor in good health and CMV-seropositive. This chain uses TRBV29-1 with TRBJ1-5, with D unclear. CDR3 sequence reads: CSVATNSNQPQHF. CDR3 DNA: TGCAGCGTTGCGACAAATAGCAATCAGCCCCAGCATTTT.